This T cell receptor (beta chain) was recovered during a study of vaccination effects on CD4 cells after COVID-19. The overall study: Relative to the second dose, post-vaccine samples were obtained a median of 72 days later. Study-wide results and limits: Marked clonal contraction of both clone types appeared late after vaccination. Early post-infection timepoints were absent, and convalescent patients were few.

The CDR3 totals 13 residues. CDR1 and CDR2 from the germline V gene are KGHSH and LQKENI. The V and J ends lost 3 bases and 5 bases, in that order; junction bases with no gene match: 1. CD4+ T cells specific for antigen were expanded with viral peptide pools by the ViraFEST assay before sequencing. With more than nine days of culture completed, CD4+ T cells were isolated. Participants received two doses of either the BNT162b2 or mRNA-1273 vaccine. Vaccine recipients, nucleocapsid antibody negative, had no prior SARS-CoV-2 infection. Only in-frame clones appear in the TCRdb table, and some are missing; sequencing was by immunoSEQ multiplex PCR. The sample includes approximately 74,000 clones, roughly 73% seen only once; the top ten take around 1.1%. As concerns this clone: Its matching antigen is unknown.

The clonotype was recovered from a human donor who received a COVID-19 vaccine. This chain connects TRBV18 to TRBJ2-5; 9 bases align to TRBD1. The specimen was CD4+ T cells from PBMCs cultured with HCoV-OC43 spike peptides, collected after COVID-19 vaccination. Subset reported: HCoV-OC43 spike overlapping peptide pool stimulation. The CDR3 loop reads CASSPGQGETQYF. The CDR3 nucleotides read TGTGCCAGCTCACCCGGACAGGGGGAGACCCAGTACTTC.